This T cell receptor (beta chain) was profiled in a study of identical twins. Notes on the study in general: Surplus twin overlap in beta out-of-frame sequences was less pronounced.

TCRdb used MiXCR to reprocess the 5' RACE reads, holding one entry per CDR3 protein. The sample shows hundreds of thousands of distinct CDR3 sequences, roughly an eighth of them seen only once. The ends lost 0 bases at V and 7 bases at J; junction bases unmatched: 9. CDR3 length: 16 residues. Germline CDR1 and CDR2: LGHDT and YNNKEL (reference sequence). In the case of this clonotype: Antigen unknown.

The data were also submitted as part of a second study, on yellow fever vaccine responses in identical twins.

The TCR sequence derives from a woman aged 18 to 35 in good health. The V gene is TRBV3-1, the J gene TRBJ1-2; 9 bases agree with TRBD1. Sequencing was carried out using PBMCs. Written as DNA, the CDR3 is TGTGCCAGCAGCCAAGACCTCGGGGGACAGGGCTCTGGCTACACCTTC. It translates to CASSQDLGGQGSGYTF.